The TCR beta chain under discussion was sequenced for a study of T cell changes during pregnancy in multiple sclerosis. Sequenced by immunoSEQ multiplex PCR; TCRdb stores in-frame clones only, minus some. The table records tens of thousands of clones, roughly nine tenths of them present only once. Germline trimming cut 6 bases from V and 10 bases from J; bases unmatched to any gene: 5. This CDR3 region has 11 residues. Germline CDR1 and CDR2: ENHRY and SYGVKD. The receptor comes from a female donor in good health, enrolled as a control in a pregnancy study. The chain joins TRBV10-3 to TRBJ1-1; 7 nucleotides match TRBD1. This material consisted of peripheral blood, taken in the third trimester of pregnancy. The CDR3 is CAISEGAGAFF. CDR3 bases: TGTGCCATCAGCGAGGGGGCCGGAGCTTTCTTT.